These T cell receptor beta chains were read from a single sample in a study of cytomegalovirus exposure and HLA in healthy donors. TCRdb's table, derived via immunoSEQ multiplex PCR, lists solely in-frame clones and lacks some. The sample includes 82,000 or so clones, 9.5% to 13% of them seen just once. The specimen sequenced was PBMCs. Receptors originate from a man aged 55 to 70 in good health and CMV-seropositive. The CDR3 runs from the conserved cysteine through the conserved F or W. The D gene is left open where the match is weak. Expanded clones are given a class, and other clones once, few, many or no size at all.

V gene,clone size,D gene,J gene,CDR3 protein,CDR3 DNA
TRBV19,many,NA,TRBJ1-1,CASSPTQNTEAFF,TGTGCCAGTAGTCCCACACAGAACACTGAAGCTTTCTTT
TRBV6-1,NA,NA,TRBJ1-4,CATGGSATNEKLFF,TGTGCCACCGGGGGGAGTGCAACTAATGAAAAACTGTTTTTT
TRBV4-2,NA,NA,TRBJ1-6,CASSQVTGNNSPLHF,TGTGCCAGCAGCCAAGTCACAGGGAATAATTCACCCCTCCACTTT
TRBV10-2,NA,NA,TRBJ2-3,CASSEFRGDTQYF,TGCGCCAGCAGTGAGTTCAGGGGAGATACGCAGTATTTT
TRBV5-1,many,TRBD2,TRBJ2-5,CASRAGLAIGETQYF,TGCGCCAGCAGGGCGGGACTAGCGATAGGAGAGACCCAGTACTTC
TRBV7-2,few,TRBD2,TRBJ2-3,CASSLGGRAKDTQYF,TGTGCCAGCAGCTTGGGCGGGAGGGCGAAAGATACGCAGTATTTT
TRBV11-1,NA,TRBD1,TRBJ2-3,CASSSQGAQLDTQYF,TGTGCCAGCAGCTCACAGGGGGCGCAGTTAGATACGCAGTATTTT
TRBV11-3,NA,NA,TRBJ2-2,CASSLEEGEELFF,TGTGCCAGCAGCTTAGAAGAGGGTGAGGAGCTGTTTTTT
TRBV5-6,NA,TRBD2,TRBJ2-7,CASRGGTSGTTYEQYF,TGTGCCAGCAGGGGGGGGACTAGCGGGACGACCTACGAGCAGTACTTC
TRBV21-1,NA,NA,TRBJ1-2,CAIETEWWYGYTF,TGTGCCATCGAGACAGAGTGGTGGTATGGCTACACCTTC
TRBV10-1,NA,TRBD1,TRBJ1-5,CASSEDMGQGRYYSNQPQHF,TGCGCCAGCAGTGAAGATATGGGACAGGGCCGATATTATAGCAATCAGCCCCAGCATTTT
TRBV19,few,TRBD1,TRBJ1-2,CASSTQGIHYGYTF,TGTGCCAGTAGTACACAGGGGATTCACTATGGCTACACCTTC
TRBV11-1,NA,NA,TRBJ2-6,CASSPWGGSIFGANVLTF,TGTGCCAGCAGCCCCTGGGGGGGCTCGATTTTTGGGGCCAACGTCCTGACTTTC
TRBV18,NA,TRBD1,TRBJ1-5,CASSPPDRSSYQPQHF,TGTGCCAGCTCACCCCCGGACAGGTCCAGCTATCAGCCCCAGCATTTT
TRBV14,NA,NA,TRBJ1-2,CASSQVTGGRDGYTF,TGTGCCAGCAGCCAAGTAACGGGCGGGAGGGATGGCTACACCTTC
TRBV7-2,NA,NA,TRBJ1-2,CASSDRQSVGYTF,TGTGCCAGCAGCGATAGACAATCGGTTGGCTACACCTTC
TRBV7-2,few,TRBD2,TRBJ2-2,CASSLGLSGITGELFF,TGTGCCAGCAGCTTAGGTCTTAGCGGGATTACCGGGGAGCTGTTTTTT
TRBV5-1,few,TRBD1,TRBJ1-1,CASSLVGQGELGTEAFF,TGCGCCAGCAGCTTGGTTGGGCAGGGGGAATTAGGCACTGAAGCTTTCTTT
TRBV2,NA,TRBD2,TRBJ2-1,CARGKLAGSNEQFF,TGTGCCAGGGGGAAACTAGCGGGTTCCAATGAGCAGTTCTTC
TRBV2,few,NA,TRBJ1-2,CASSARTANYGYTF,TGTGCCAGCAGTGCCCGTACTGCTAACTATGGCTACACCTTC
TRBV18,NA,TRBD2,TRBJ2-3,CASSPPVREDLDTQYF,TGTGCCAGCTCACCACCGGTGCGGGAGGATCTAGATACGCAGTATTTT
TRBV7-2,NA,TRBD2,TRBJ2-6,CASSREGGGAIGANVLTF,TGTGCCAGCTCCCGTGAGGGCGGGGGGGCGATTGGGGCCAACGTCCTGACTTTC
TRBV4-2,many,TRBD2,TRBJ2-3,CASSQEGLAGATDTQYF,TGTGCCAGCAGCCAAGAGGGGCTAGCGGGGGCAACAGATACGCAGTATTTT
TRBV2,few,NA,TRBJ2-7,CASSEDREWGYEQYF,TGTGCCAGCAGTGAAGATCGGGAGTGGGGCTACGAGCAGTACTTC
TRBV11-2,NA,TRBD1,TRBJ2-2,CASSSRQGGIVGELFF,TGTGCCAGCAGCTCGCGACAGGGGGGGATAGTCGGGGAGCTGTTTTTT
TRBV5-1,many,NA,TRBJ1-2,CASSSKEGEDFTYGYTF,TGCGCCAGCAGCAGTAAGGAAGGGGAAGATTTCACGTATGGCTACACCTTC
TRBV10-3,NA,TRBD2,TRBJ2-1,CAIRTSGSVDEQFF,TGTGCCATCAGGACTAGCGGGAGTGTCGATGAGCAGTTCTTC
TRBV28,few,NA,TRBJ1-5,CASRYLGGNQPQHF,TGTGCCAGCAGATACCTGGGGGGGAACCAGCCCCAGCATTTT
TRBV7-9,few,NA,TRBJ1-1,CSCGMNTEAFF,TGTTCCTGCGGGATGAACACTGAAGCTTTCTTT
TRBV15,NA,NA,TRBJ2-3,CATSRGATEDTQYF,TGTGCCACCAGCAGAGGGGCCACAGAAGATACGCAGTATTTT
TRBV27,NA,NA,TRBJ2-1,CASSPQTGGNEQFF,TGTGCCAGCAGTCCCCAGACGGGTGGGAATGAGCAGTTCTTC
TRBV4-2,many,NA,TRBJ2-3,CASSTYHTQYF,TGTGCCAGCAGCACCTACCATACGCAGTATTTT
TRBV2,few,NA,TRBJ2-1,CASRVSGLGFF,TGTGCCAGCAGGGTATCGGGACTGGGGTTCTTC
TRBV7-6,NA,TRBD1,TRBJ2-2,CASSLAAGGASGELFF,TGTGCCAGCAGCTTAGCAGCAGGGGGCGCATCGGGGGAGCTGTTTTTT
TRBV18,NA,NA,TRBJ2-5,CASSPRLGGIGETQYF,TGTGCCAGCTCACCACGTCTGGGCGGGATAGGGGAGACCCAGTACTTC
TRBV27,NA,TRBD1,TRBJ1-5,CASIDRGKGNQPQHF,TGTGCCAGCATCGACAGGGGAAAGGGCAATCAGCCCCAGCATTTT
TRBV19,NA,TRBD1,TRBJ1-2,CASSGQAHYGYTF,TGTGCCAGTAGTGGACAGGCGCACTATGGCTACACCTTC
TRBV30,NA,NA,TRBJ2-5,CAWSPGVQETQYF,TGTGCCTGGAGTCCCGGAGTACAAGAGACCCAGTACTTC
TRBV4-2,few,NA,TRBJ1-1,CASSLRGDTEAFF,TGTGCCAGCAGCCTTCGGGGGGACACTGAAGCTTTCTTT
TRBV7-3,few,NA,TRBJ2-2,CASSLGHGAGELFF,TGTGCCAGCAGCTTAGGTCACGGGGCCGGGGAGCTGTTTTTT
TRBV19,few,TRBD1,TRBJ1-1,CASNMGQDRAFF,TGTGCCAGTAACATGGGACAGGATCGAGCTTTCTTT
TRBV11-2,NA,NA,TRBJ2-4,CASSSFPSNDRSWYF,TGTGCCAGCAGCTCTTTCCCTTCCAACGACAGGTCTTGGTACTTC
TRBV2,NA,NA,TRBJ1-1,CASSEDIGDTEAFF,TGTGCCAGCAGTGAAGATATCGGGGACACTGAAGCTTTCTTT
TRBV2,few,TRBD2,TRBJ2-7,CASSDGRGGYEQYF,TGTGCCAGCAGTGACGGGAGGGGTGGCTACGAGCAGTACTTC
TRBV28,few,NA,TRBJ1-2,CASSMTVLEVGYTF,TGTGCCAGCAGTATGACAGTCCTCGAGGTTGGCTACACCTTC
TRBV6-1,NA,TRBD1,TRBJ1-5,CASKATGSVQPQHF,TGTGCCAGCAAGGCGACAGGGAGTGTTCAGCCCCAGCATTTT
TRBV2,few,NA,TRBJ1-5,CASSENEGVQPQHF,TGTGCCAGCAGTGAAAATGAGGGGGTGCAGCCCCAGCATTTT
TRBV6-5,few,NA,TRBJ1-2,CASKRGAGGSYTF,TGTGCCAGCAAAAGAGGGGCAGGCGGGAGCTACACCTTC
TRBV11-2,many,TRBD2,TRBJ2-7,CASSLDGRLAGVYEQYF,TGTGCCAGCAGCTTAGATGGTCGGCTAGCGGGAGTATACGAGCAGTACTTC
TRBV9,NA,TRBD2,TRBJ2-1,CASSPRRSSGGSYNEQFF,TGTGCCAGCAGCCCCCGTCGCTCTAGCGGGGGCTCCTACAATGAGCAGTTCTTC
TRBV11-3,few,NA,TRBJ2-2,CASSPNAERRGTGELFF,TGTGCCAGCAGCCCCAACGCCGAACGAAGGGGCACCGGGGAGCTGTTTTTT
TRBV27,few,NA,TRBJ2-2,CASSPGANTGELFF,TGTGCCAGCAGTCCCGGGGCGAACACCGGGGAGCTGTTTTTT
TRBV6-7,few,TRBD2,TRBJ2-7,CASRPTSGYYEQYF,TGTGCCAGCAGGCCCACTAGCGGGTATTACGAGCAGTACTTC
TRBV6-5,NA,NA,TRBJ1-2,CASNSPTYGYTF,TGTGCCAGCAATTCCCCTACCTATGGCTACACCTTC